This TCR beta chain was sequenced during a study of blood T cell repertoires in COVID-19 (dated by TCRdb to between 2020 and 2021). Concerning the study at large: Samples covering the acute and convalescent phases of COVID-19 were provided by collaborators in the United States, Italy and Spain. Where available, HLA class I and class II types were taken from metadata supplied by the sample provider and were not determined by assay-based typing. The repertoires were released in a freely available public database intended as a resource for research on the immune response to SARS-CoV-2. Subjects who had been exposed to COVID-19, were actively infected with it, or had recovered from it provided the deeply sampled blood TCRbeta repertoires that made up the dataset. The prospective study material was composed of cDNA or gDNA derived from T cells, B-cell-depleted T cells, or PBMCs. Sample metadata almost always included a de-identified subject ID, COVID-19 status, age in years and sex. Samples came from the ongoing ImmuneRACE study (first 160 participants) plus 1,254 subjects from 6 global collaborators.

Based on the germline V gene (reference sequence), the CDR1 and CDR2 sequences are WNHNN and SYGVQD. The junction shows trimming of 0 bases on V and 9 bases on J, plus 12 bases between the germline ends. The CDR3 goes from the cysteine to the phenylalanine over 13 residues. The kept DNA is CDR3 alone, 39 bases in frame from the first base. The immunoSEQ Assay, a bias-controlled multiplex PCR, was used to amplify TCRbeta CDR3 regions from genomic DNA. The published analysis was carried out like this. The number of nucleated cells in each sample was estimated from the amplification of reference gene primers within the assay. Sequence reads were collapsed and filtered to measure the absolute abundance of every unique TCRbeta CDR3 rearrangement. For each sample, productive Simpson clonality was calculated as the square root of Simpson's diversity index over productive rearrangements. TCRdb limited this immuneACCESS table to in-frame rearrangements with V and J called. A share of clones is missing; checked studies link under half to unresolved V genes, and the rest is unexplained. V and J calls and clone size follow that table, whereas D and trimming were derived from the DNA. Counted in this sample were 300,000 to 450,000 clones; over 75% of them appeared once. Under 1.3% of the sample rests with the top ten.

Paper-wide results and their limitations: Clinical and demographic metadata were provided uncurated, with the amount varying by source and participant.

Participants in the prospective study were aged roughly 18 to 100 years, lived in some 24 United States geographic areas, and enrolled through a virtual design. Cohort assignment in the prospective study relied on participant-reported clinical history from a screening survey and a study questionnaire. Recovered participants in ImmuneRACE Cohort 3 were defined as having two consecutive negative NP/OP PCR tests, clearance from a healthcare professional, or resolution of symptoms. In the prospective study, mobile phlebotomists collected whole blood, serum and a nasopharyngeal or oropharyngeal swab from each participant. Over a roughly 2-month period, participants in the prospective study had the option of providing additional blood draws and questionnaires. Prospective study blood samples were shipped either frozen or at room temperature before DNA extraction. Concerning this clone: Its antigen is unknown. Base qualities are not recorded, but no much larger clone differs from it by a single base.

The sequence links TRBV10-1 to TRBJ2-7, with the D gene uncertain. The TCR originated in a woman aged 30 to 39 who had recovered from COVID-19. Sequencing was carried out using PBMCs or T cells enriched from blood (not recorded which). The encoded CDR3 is CASSESTFAGQYF. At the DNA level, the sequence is TGCGCCAGCAGTGAGTCAACTTTCGCCGGGCAGTACTTC.